This T cell receptor (beta chain) stems from a study of blood T cell repertoires in COVID-19. V dropped 5 bases and J dropped 6; count of bases not matched to a gene: 13. Germline V gene lookup returns CDR1 MNHEY and CDR2 SMNVEV (reference sequence). This CDR3 has 16 residues. Authors' analysis steps: Researchers report that nucleated cell counts were estimated from reference gene primer amplification. Data came from immunoSEQ multiplex PCR; TCRdb stores just in-frame clones and leaves some out. Clone size and V and J calls were adopted from that table, with D and trimming inferred from the DNA. The data hold tens of thousands of clones, with around 82% observed a single time.

The clonotype originates from a man aged 50 to 60 with active or convalescent COVID-19. The chain is built from TRBV27 and TRBJ1-2; 9 positions agree with TRBD1. The sample taken for sequencing was peripheral blood. The CDR3 DNA is TGTGCCAGCAGTAGAGAAAAGGGACAGGGAGGCGATGGCTACACCTTC. This sequence encodes CASSREKGQGGDGYTF.